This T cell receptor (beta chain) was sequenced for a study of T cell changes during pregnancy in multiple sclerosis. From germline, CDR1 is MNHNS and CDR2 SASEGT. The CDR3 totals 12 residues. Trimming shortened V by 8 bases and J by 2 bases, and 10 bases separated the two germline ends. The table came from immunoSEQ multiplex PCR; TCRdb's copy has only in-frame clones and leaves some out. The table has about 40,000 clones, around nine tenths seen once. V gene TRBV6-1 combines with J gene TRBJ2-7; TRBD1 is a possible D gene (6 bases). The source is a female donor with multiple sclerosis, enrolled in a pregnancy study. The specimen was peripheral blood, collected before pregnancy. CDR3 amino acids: CASWTATYEQYF. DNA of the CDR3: TGTGCCAGCTGGACAGCTACCTACGAGCAGTACTTC.